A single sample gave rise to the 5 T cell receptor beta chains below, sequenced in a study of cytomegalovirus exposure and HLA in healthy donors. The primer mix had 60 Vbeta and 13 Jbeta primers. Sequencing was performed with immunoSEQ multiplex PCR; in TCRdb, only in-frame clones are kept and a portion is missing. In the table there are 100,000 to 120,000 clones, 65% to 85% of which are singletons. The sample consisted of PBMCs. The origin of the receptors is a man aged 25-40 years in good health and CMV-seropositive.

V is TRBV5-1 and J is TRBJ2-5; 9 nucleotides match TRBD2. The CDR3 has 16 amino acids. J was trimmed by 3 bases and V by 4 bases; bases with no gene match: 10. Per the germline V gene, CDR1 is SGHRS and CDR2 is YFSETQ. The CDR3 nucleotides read TGCGCCAGCAGCCGATCTAGCGGGGAGGCAGAAGAGACCCAGTACTTC. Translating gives CASSRSSGEAEETQYF.

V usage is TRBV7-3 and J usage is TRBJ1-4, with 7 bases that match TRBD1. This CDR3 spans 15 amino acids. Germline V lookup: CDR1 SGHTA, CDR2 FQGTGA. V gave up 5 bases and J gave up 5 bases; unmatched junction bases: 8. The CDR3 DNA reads TGTGCCAGCAGCCATCGAGGGGGCACCAATGAAAAACTGTTTTTT. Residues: CASSHRGGTNEKLFF.

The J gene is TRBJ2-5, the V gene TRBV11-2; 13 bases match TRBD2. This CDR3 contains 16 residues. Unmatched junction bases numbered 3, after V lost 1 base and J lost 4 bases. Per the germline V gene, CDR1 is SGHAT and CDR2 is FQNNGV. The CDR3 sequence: CASSLGTSGGRETQYF. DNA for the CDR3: TGTGCCAGCAGCTTAGGGACTAGCGGGGGCAGAGAGACCCAGTACTTC.

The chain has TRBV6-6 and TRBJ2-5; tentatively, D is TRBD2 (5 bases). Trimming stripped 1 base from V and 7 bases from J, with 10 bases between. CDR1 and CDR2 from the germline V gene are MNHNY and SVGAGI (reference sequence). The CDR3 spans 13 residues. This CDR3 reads CASSYWPSGTQYF. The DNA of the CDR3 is TGTGCCAGCAGTTACTGGCCCAGCGGGACCCAGTACTTC.

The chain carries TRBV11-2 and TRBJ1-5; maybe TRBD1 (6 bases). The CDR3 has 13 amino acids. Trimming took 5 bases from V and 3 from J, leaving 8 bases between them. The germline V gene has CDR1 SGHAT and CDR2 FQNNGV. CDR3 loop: CASSTGFNQPQHF. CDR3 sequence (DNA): TGTGCCAGCAGCACAGGGTTCAATCAGCCCCAGCATTTT.